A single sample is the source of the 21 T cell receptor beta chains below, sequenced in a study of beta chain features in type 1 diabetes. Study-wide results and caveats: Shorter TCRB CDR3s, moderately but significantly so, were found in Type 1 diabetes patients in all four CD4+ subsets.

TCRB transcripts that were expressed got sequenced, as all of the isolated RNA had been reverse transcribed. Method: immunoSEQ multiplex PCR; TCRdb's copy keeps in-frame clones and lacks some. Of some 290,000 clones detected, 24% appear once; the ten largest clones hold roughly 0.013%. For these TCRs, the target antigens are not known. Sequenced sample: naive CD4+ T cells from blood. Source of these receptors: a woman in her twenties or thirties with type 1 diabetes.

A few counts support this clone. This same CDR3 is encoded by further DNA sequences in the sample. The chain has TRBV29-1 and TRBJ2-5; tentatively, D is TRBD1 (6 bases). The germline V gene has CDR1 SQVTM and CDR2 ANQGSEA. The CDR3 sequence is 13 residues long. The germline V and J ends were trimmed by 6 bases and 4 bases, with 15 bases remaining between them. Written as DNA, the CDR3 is TGCAGCGTGGAAACAGGGCGTCGAGAGACCCAGTACTTC. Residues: CSVETGRRETQYF.

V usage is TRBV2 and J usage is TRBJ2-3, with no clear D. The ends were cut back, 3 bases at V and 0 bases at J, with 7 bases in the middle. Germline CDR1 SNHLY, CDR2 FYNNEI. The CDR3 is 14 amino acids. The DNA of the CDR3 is TGTGCCAGCAGTGAGCGAGCGAGCACAGATACGCAGTATTTT. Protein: CASSERASTDTQYF.

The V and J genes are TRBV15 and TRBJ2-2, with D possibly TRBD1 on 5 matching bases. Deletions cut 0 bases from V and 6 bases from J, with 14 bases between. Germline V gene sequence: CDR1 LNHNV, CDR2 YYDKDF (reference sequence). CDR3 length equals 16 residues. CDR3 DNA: TGTGCCACCAGCAGAGACAGGGTGCGCACCGCCGGGGAGCTGTTTTTT. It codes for CATSRDRVRTAGELFF.

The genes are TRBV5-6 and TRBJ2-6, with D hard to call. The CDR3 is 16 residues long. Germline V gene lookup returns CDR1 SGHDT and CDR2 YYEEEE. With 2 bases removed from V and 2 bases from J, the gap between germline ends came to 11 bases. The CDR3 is CASSFPWSTGANVLTF. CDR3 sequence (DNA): TGTGCCAGCAGCTTCCCATGGAGTACTGGGGCCAACGTCCTGACTTTC.

The chain's CDR3 is CASSWTDQETQYF. CDR3 coding DNA: TGTGCCAGCAGCTGGACAGACCAAGAGACCCAGTACTTC. The J gene is TRBJ2-5, the V gene TRBV5-4, with a weak D call TRBD1 (6 bases). The CDR3 runs to 13 residues. Looked up from germline, CDR1 is SGHNT and CDR2 is YYREEE (reference sequence). The V end was cut by 3 bases, the J end by 0 bases, with 6 bases between.

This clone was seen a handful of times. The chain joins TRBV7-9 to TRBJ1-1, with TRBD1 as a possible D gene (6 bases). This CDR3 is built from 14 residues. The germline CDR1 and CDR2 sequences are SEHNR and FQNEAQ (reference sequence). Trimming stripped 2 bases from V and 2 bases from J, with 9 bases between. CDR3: CASSLSGTNTEAFF. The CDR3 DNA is TGTGCCAGCAGCTTATCGGGGACAAACACTGAAGCTTTCTTT.

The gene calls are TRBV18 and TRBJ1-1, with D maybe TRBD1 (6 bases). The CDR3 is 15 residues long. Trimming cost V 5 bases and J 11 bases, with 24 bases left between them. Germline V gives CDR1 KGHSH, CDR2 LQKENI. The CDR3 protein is CASSYEQGAGNSAFF. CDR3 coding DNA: TGTGCCAGCTCATACGAACAGGGAGCGGGAAATAGTGCTTTCTTT.

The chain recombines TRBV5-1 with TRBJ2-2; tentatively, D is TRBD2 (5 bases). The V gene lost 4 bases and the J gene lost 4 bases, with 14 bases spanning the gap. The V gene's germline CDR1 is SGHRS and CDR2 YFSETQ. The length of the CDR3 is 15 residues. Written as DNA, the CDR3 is TGCGCCAGCAGCCCAATGGCGGGTCCCACCGGGGAGCTGTTTTTT. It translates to CASSPMAGPTGELFF.

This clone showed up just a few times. The CDR3 DNA is TGTGCCAGCAGCAGAGGAGTAGCGGGAGCGACAGATACGCAGTATTTT. Translation gives CASSRGVAGATDTQYF. The chain uses TRBV13 and TRBJ2-3, with 9 bases fitting TRBD2. With V trimmed by 5 bases and J by 3 bases, 9 bases remained unmatched. This CDR3 is 16 amino acids long. Germline assignment: CDR1 PRHDT and CDR2 FYEKMQ (reference sequence).

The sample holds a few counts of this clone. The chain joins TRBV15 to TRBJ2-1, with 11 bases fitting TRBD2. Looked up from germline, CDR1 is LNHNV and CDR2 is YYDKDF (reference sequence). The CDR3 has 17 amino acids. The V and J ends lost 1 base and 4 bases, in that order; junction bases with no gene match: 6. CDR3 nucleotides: TGTGCCACCAGCAGAGGTGCGACTAGCGGGAATTACAATGAGCAGTTCTTC. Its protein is CATSRGATSGNYNEQFF.

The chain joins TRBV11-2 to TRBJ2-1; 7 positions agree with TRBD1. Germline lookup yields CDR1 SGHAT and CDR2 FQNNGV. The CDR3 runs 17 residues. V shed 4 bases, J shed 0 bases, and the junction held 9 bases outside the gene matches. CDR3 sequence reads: CASSSLQGPSSYNEQFF. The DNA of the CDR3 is TGTGCCAGCAGCTCCCTACAGGGGCCGAGCTCCTACAATGAGCAGTTCTTC.

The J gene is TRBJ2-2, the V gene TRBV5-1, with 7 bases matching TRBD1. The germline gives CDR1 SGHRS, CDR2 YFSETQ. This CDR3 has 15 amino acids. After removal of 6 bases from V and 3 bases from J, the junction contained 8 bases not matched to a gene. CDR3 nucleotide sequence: TGCGCCAGCAAATGGGACAGTCCATACACCGGGGAGCTGTTTTTT. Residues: CASKWDSPYTGELFF.

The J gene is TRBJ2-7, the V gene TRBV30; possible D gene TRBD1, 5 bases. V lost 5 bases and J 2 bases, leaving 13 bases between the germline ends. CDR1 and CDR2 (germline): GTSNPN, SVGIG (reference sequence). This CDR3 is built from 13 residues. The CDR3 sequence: CAWAKGFPYEQYF. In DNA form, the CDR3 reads TGTGCCTGGGCAAAGGGGTTCCCCTACGAGCAGTACTTC.

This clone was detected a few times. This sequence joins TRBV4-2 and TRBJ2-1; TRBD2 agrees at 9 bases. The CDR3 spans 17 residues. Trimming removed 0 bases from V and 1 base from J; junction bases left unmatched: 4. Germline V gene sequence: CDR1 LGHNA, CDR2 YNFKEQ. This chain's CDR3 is CASSQEGGLASYNEQFF. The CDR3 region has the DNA TGTGCCAGCAGCCAAGAAGGGGGACTAGCTTCCTACAATGAGCAGTTCTTC.

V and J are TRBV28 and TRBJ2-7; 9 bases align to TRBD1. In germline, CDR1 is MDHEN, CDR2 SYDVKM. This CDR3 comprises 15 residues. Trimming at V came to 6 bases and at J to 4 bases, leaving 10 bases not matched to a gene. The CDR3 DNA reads TGTGCCAGCAGCCTAGGTGACAGGGGGGTATACGAGCAGTACTTC. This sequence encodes CASSLGDRGVYEQYF.

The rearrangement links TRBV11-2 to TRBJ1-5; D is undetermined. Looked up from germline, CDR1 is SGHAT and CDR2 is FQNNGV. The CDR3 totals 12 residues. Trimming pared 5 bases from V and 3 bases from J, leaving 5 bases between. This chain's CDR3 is CASSHNNQPQHF. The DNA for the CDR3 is TGTGCCAGCAGCCACAACAATCAGCCCCAGCATTTT.

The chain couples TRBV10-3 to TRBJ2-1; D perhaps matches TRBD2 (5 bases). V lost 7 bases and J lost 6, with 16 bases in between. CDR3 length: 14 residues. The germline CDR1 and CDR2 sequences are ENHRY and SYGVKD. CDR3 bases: TGTGCCATCATGAACGGCCGCGCGGGCAATGAGCAGTTCTTC. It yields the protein CAIMNGRAGNEQFF.

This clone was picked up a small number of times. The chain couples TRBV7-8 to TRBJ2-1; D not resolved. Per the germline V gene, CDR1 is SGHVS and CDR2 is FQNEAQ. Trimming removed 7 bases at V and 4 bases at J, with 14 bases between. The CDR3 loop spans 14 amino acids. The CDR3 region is CASIIGPSYNEQFF. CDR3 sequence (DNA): TGTGCCAGCATCATCGGTCCCTCTTACAATGAGCAGTTCTTC.

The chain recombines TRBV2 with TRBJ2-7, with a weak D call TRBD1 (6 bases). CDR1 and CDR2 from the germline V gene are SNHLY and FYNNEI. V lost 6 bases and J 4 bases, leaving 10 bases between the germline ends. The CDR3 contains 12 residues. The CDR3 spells CASRDDRYEQYF. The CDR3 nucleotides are TGTGCCAGCAGGGATGACAGGTACGAGCAGTACTTC.

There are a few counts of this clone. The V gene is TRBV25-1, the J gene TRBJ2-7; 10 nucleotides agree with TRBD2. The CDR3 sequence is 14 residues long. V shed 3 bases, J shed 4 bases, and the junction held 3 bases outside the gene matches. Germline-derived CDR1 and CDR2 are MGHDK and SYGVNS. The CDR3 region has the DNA TGTGCCAGCAGTGACAGCGGGAGGGTTTACGAGCAGTACTTC. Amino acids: CASSDSGRVYEQYF.

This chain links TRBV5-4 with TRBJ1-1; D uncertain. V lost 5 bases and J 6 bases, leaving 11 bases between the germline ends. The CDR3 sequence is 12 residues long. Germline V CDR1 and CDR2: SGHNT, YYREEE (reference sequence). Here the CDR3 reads CASSLYPAEAFF. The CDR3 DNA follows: TGTGCCAGCAGTTTGTATCCAGCTGAAGCTTTCTTT.